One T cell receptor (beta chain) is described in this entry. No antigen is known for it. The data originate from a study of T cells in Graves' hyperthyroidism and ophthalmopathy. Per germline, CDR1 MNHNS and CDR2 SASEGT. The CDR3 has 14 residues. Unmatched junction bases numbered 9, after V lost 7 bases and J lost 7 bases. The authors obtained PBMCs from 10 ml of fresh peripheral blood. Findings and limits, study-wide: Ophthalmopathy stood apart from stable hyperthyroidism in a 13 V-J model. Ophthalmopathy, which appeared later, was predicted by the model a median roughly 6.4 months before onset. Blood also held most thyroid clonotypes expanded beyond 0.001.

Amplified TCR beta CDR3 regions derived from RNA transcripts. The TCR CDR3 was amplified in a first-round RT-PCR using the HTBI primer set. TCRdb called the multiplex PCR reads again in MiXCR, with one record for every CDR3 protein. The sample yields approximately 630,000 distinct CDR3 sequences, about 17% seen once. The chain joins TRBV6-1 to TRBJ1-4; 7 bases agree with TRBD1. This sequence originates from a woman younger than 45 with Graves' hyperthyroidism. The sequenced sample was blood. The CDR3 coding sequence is TGTGCCAGCAACCGACAGGGTTTGGGTGAAAAACTGTTTTTT. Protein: CASNRQGLGEKLFF.